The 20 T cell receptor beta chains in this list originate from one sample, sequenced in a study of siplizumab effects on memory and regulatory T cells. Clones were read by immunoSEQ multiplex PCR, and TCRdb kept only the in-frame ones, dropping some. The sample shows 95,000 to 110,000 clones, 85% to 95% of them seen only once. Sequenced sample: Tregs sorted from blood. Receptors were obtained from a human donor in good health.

CDR3 DNA: TGTGCCAGCAGCCCTCCGACGGGGAACTATGGCTACACCTTC. Translated: CASSPPTGNYGYTF. This chain joins TRBV5-4 and TRBJ1-2, with no clear D. The CDR3 covers 14 residues. Germline CDR1 reads SGHNT; CDR2 reads YYREEE (reference sequence). V gave up 4 bases and J gave up 2 bases, with 12 bases separating them. The full variable domain, completed using reference TRBV5-4 and TRBJ1-2, is ETGVTQSPTHLIKTRGQQVTLRCSSQSGHNTVSWYQQALGQGPQFIFQYYREEENGRGNFPPRFSGLQFPNYSSELNVNALELDDSALYLCASSPPTGNYGYTFGSGTRLTVV.

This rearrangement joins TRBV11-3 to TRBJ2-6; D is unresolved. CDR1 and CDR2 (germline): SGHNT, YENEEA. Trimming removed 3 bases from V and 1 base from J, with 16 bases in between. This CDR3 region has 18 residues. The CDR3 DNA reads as TGTGCCAGCAGCTTTTGGCAGTTCGAAAAGTCTGGGGCCAACGTCCTGACTTTC. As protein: CASSFWQFEKSGANVLTF.

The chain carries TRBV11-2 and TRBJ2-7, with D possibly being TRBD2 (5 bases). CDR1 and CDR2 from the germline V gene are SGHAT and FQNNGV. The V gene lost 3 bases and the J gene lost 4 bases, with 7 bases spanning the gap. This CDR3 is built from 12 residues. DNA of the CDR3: TGTGCCAGCAGCTTGGACTTTTACGAGCAGTACTTC. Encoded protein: CASSLDFYEQYF.

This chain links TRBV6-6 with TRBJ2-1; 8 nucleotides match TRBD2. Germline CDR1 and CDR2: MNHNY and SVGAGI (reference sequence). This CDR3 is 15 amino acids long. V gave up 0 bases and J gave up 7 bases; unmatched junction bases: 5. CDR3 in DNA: TGTGCCAGCAGTTACTCGGCGGGGGGCGGGAATGAGCAGTTCTTC. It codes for CASSYSAGGGNEQFF.

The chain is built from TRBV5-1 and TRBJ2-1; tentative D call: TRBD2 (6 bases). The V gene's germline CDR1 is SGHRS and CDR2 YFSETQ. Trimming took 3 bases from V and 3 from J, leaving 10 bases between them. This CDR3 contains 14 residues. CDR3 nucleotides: TGCGCCAGCAGCTGGGACTTGTACTACAATGAGCAGTTCTTC. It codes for CASSWDLYYNEQFF. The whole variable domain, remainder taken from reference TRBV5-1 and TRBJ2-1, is KAGVTQTPRYLIKTRGQQVTLSCSPISGHRSVSWYQQTPGQGLQFLFEYFSETQRNKGNFPGRFSGRQFSNSRSEMNVSTLELGDSALYLCASSWDLYYNEQFFGPGTRLTVL.

CDR3 region: CASSYDRTANSPLHF. CDR3 coding DNA: TGTGCCAGCAGTTACGACCGCACGGCAAATTCACCCCTCCACTTT. The V and J genes are TRBV6-6 and TRBJ1-6; D ambiguous. Trimming left V 2 bases short and J 7 bases short, with 12 bases between. The germline V gene has CDR1 MNHNY and CDR2 SVGAGI (reference sequence). This CDR3 has 15 amino acids.

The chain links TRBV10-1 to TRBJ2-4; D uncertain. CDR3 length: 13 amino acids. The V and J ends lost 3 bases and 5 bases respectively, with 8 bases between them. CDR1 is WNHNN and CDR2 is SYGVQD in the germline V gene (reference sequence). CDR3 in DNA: TGCGCCAGCAGTGACCCTGGTCAAAACATTCAGTACTTC. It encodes CASSDPGQNIQYF.

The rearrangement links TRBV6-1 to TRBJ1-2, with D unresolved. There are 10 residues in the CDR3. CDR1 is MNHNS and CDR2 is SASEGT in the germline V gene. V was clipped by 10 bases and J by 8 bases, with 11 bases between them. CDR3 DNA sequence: TGTGCCACTGCAGAGGAAGGCTACACCTTC. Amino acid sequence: CATAEEGYTF.

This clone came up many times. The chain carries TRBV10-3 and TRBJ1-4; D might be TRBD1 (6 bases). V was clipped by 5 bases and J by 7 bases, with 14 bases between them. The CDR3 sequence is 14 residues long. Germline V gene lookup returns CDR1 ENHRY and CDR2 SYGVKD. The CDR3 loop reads CAISKQGAPEKLFF. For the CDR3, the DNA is TGTGCCATCAGTAAACAGGGTGCCCCTGAAAAACTGTTTTTT.

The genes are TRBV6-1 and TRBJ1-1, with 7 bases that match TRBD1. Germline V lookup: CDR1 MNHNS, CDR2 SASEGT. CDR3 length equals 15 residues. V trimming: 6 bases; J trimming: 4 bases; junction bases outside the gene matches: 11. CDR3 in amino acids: CASSPYSGGTTEAFF. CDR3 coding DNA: TGTGCCAGCAGCCCCTACTCAGGGGGGACCACTGAAGCTTTCTTT.

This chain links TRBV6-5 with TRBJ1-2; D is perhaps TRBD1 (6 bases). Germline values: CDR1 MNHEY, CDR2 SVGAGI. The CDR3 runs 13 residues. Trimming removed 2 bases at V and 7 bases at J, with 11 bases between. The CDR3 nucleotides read TGTGCCAGCAGTTACCTGGGGGCGCCTGGCTACACCTTC. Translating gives CASSYLGAPGYTF.

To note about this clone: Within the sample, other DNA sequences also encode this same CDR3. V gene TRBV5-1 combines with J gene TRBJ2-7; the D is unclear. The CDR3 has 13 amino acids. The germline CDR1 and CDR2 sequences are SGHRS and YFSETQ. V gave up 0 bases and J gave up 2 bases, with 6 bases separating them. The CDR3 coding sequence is TGCGCCAGCAGCTTGGCAGGCACCTACGAGCAGTACTTC. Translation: CASSLAGTYEQYF.

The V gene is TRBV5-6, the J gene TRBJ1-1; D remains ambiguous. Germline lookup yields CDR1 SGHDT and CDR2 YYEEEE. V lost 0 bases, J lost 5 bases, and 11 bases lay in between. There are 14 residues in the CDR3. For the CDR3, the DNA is TGTGCCAGCAGCTTGGTTGTCAGAGGAACTGAAGCTTTCTTT. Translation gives CASSLVVRGTEAFF.

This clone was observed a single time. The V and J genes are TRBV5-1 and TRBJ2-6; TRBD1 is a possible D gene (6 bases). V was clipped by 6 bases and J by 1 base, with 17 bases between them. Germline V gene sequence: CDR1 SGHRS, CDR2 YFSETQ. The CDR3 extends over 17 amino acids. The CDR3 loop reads CASTLSPTGSGANVLTF. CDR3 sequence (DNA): TGCGCCAGCACCTTATCACCTACAGGGTCTGGGGCCAACGTCCTGACTTTC.

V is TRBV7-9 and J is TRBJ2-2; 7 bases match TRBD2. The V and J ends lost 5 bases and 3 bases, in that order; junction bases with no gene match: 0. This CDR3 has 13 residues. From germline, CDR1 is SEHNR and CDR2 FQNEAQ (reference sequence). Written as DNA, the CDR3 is TGTGCCAGCAGCCGGGGGGACACCGGGGAGCTGTTTTTT. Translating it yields CASSRGDTGELFF. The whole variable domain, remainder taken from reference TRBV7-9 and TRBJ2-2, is DTGVSQNPRHKITKRGQNVTFRCDPISEHNRLYWYRQTLGQGPEFLTYFQNEAQLEKSRLLSDRFSAERPKGSFSTLEIQRTEQGDSAMYLCASSRGDTGELFFGEGSRLTVL.

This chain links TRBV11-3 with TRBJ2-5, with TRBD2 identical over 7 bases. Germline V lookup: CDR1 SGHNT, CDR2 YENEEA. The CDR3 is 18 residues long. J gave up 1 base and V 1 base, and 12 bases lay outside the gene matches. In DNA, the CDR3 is TGTGCCAGCAGCTTAGGACCATCGGGGGGAGAGATCCAAGAGACCCAGTACTTC. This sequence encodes CASSLGPSGGEIQETQYF.

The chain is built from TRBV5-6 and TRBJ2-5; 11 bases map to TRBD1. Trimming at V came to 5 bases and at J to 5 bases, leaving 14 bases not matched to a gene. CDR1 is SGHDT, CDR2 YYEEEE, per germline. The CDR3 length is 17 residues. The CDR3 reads CASSLPGQGEEVETQYF. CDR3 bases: TGTGCCAGCAGTTTACCGGGACAGGGGGAGGAGGTGGAGACCCAGTACTTC.

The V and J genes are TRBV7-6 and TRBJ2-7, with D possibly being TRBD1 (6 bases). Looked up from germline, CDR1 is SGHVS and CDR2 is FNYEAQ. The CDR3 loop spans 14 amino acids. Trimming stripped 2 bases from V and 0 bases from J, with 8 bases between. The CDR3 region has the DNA TGTGCCAGCAGCTTATCAGGGGACTCCTACGAGCAGTACTTC. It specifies CASSLSGDSYEQYF.

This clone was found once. The CDR3 bases are TGTGCCTGGAGTGTACTCGGACAGTACTACGAGCAGTACTTC. Translating it yields CAWSVLGQYYEQYF. The chain combines TRBV30 with TRBJ2-7, with D possibly matching TRBD1 (6 bases). Germline lookup yields CDR1 GTSNPN and CDR2 SVGIG (reference sequence). The CDR3 spans 14 residues. V lost 0 bases, J lost 3 bases, and 12 bases lay in between.

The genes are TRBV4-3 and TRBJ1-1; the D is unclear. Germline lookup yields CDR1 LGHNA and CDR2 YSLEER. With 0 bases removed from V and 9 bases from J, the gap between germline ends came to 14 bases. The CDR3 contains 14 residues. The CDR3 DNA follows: TGCGCCAGCAGCCAAGATCGAGCGGCCAGGCAAGCTTTCTTT. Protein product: CASSQDRAARQAFF.